This entry is about one TCR beta chain. Germline CDR1 and CDR2: SGHRS and YFSETQ. Trimming removed 0 bases at V and 9 bases at J, with 25 bases between. The CDR3 has 19 amino acids. Seattle patient enrollment occurred during active infection, with longitudinal follow-up thereafter. The protocol was immunoSEQ multiplex PCR, while the TCRdb copy is restricted to in-frame clones and leaves out a portion. The sample carries around 260,000 clones, approximately 84% recorded once. The data derive from a study of blood T cell repertoires in COVID-19. Overall study context: COVID-19 samples from acute and convalescent phases originated in the United States, Italy and Spain. Sources were T cells, B-cell-depleted T cells, or PBMCs; the material itself was cDNA or gDNA.

The chain employs TRBV5-1 and TRBJ1-6, with D possibly TRBD1 on 5 matching bases. This TCR came from a person between 65 and 79 years old with COVID-19, enrolled during active disease. The source material was peripheral blood. The CDR3: CASSLVSSGLGDSSSPLHF. DNA of the CDR3: TGCGCCAGCAGCTTGGTTTCGTCAGGGCTTGGAGATTCGTCTTCACCCCTCCACTTT. The entire variable domain, with the rest obtained from reference TRBV5-1 and TRBJ1-6, is as follows: KAGVTQTPRYLIKTRGQQVTLSCSPISGHRSVSWYQQTPGQGLQFLFEYFSETQRNKGNFPGRFSGRQFSNSRSEMNVSTLELGDSALYLCASSLVSSGLGDSSSPLHFGNGTRLTVT.